Listed below are T cell receptor beta chains from one sample, sequenced in a study of blood T cell repertoires in COVID-19. TCRdb keeps only in-frame clones here, not all; method: immunoSEQ multiplex PCR. The sample lists around 260,000 clones; over 75% were seen once. The sample taken for sequencing was peripheral blood. The receptors come from a human donor in a cohort sampled during active COVID-19. Both conserved end residues are part of each CDR3. D genes are given only for firm matches. For some rows the clone size is stated as once, few or many, or as a class when expanded; others skip it.

TRBV12-3/TRBV12-4	TRBJ1-6	-	-	CASSLGEPLHF	TGTGCCAGCAGTTTAGGGGAGCCCCTCCACTTT
TRBV20-1	TRBJ1-1	-	-	CRVQENTEAFF	TGCAGGGTACAGGAAAACACTGAAGCTTTCTTT
TRBV6-5	TRBJ1-2	-	-	CASRSGNYGYTF	TGTGCCAGCAGGTCAGGGAACTATGGCTACACCTTC
TRBV6-2/TRBV6-3	TRBJ2-7	-	-	CASSLPSYEQYF	TGTGCCAGCAGCCTCCCTTCCTACGAGCAGTACTTC
TRBV19	TRBJ2-6	-	-	CASSGQRSGANVLTF	TGTGCCAGTAGTGGACAGCGCTCTGGGGCCAACGTCCTGACTTTC
TRBV24-1	TRBJ2-2	once	-	CATSDPRDSFTGELFF	TGTGCCACCAGTGATCCCCGAGACAGCTTCACCGGGGAGCTGTTTTTT
TRBV28	TRBJ1-6	few	TRBD1	CASSSGGGSPLHF	TGTGCCAGCAGTTCAGGGGGCGGATCACCCCTCCACTTT
TRBV7-2	TRBJ2-3	-	-	CASSLVGLAPTDTQYF	TGTGCCAGCAGCTTAGTGGGTTTAGCCCCCACAGATACGCAGTATTTT
TRBV14	TRBJ1-2	-	TRBD1	CASSQRTGSGYTF	TGTGCCAGCAGCCAACGGACAGGGAGCGGCTACACCTTC
TRBV6-4	TRBJ1-5	once	-	CASSVLVGGVWDQPQHF	TGTGCCAGCAGTGTTTTAGTAGGCGGGGTCTGGGATCAGCCCCAGCATTTT
TRBV27	TRBJ1-2	-	-	CASSLSSTNYGYTF	TGTGCCAGCAGTTTATCCAGTACCAACTATGGCTACACCTTC
TRBV6-2/TRBV6-3	TRBJ1-2	-	-	CASSFMQQGGYTF	TGTGCCAGCAGTTTCATGCAACAGGGCGGCTACACCTTC
TRBV20-1	TRBJ2-3	-	-	CSAERNTQYF	TGCAGTGCTGAGCGAAATACGCAGTATTTT
TRBV5-1	TRBJ2-1	-	TRBD2	CASSPEGGLAIREQFF	TGCGCCAGCAGCCCCGAGGGGGGACTAGCGATCCGTGAGCAGTTCTTC
TRBV24-1	TRBJ1-1	-	TRBD1	CATSDPDGTGKAFF	TGTGCCACCAGTGATCCTGATGGGACAGGGAAGGCTTTCTTT
TRBV7-3	TRBJ2-1	-	TRBD2	CASSHEGAGSYNEQFF	TGTGCCAGCAGCCACGAGGGAGCGGGGTCCTACAATGAGCAGTTCTTC
TRBV5-1	TRBJ1-1	-	-	CASSLEQPAVSEAFF	TGCGCCAGCAGCTTGGAACAGCCTGCTGTGTCTGAAGCTTTCTTT
TRBV18	TRBJ2-3	-	-	CASSPPSSGSPSTDTQYF	TGTGCCAGCTCACCACCAAGTTCCGGGAGCCCTAGCACAGATACGCAGTATTTT
TRBV7-9	TRBJ2-1	few	-	CASIRDFQYYNEQFF	TGTGCCAGCATACGGGACTTCCAATATTACAATGAGCAGTTCTTC
TRBV10-1	TRBJ2-1	once	-	CASSYERASYNEQFF	TGCGCCAGCAGTTATGAGCGGGCCTCCTACAATGAGCAGTTCTTC
TRBV5-1	TRBJ1-6	-	TRBD1	CASSLGTENSPLHF	TGCGCCAGCAGCCTGGGGACAGAGAATTCACCCCTCCACTTT
TRBV21-1	TRBJ2-1	-	-	CASSKGMEFPEDEQFF	TGTGCCAGCAGCAAAGGAATGGAGTTTCCGGAGGATGAGCAGTTCTTC
TRBV4-1	TRBJ2-1	few	TRBD2	CASSHHTLPTLAGGPNEQFF	TGCGCCAGCAGCCATCACACCCTACCCACCCTAGCGGGAGGGCCCAATGAGCAGTTCTTC
TRBV28	TRBJ1-5	-	-	CASSLFGQPQHF	TGTGCCAGCAGTTTATTCGGGCAGCCCCAGCATTTT
TRBV7-6	TRBJ2-7	-	-	CASSLPGTYEQYF	TGTGCCAGCAGCTTACCCGGGACCTACGAGCAGTACTTC
TRBV7-8	TRBJ1-5	-	-	CASSDSDQPQHF	TGTGCCAGCAGCGATTCAGATCAGCCCCAGCATTTT
TRBV6-5	TRBJ1-6	-	TRBD1	CASSSRDRNSPLHF	TGTGCCAGCAGTTCCCGGGACAGGAATTCACCCCTCCACTTT
TRBV7-9	TRBJ1-2	-	TRBD1	CASSSQGDGYTF	TGTGCCAGCAGCTCGCAGGGGGATGGCTACACCTTC
TRBV5-1	TRBJ1-1	-	TRBD1	CASSLKAGQVTEAFF	TGCGCCAGCAGCTTGAAGGCAGGACAGGTCACTGAAGCTTTCTTT
TRBV6-6	TRBJ1-3	few	-	CASRRQEAGNTIYF	TGTGCCAGCCGCCGGCAGGAGGCTGGAAACACCATATATTTT
TRBV2	TRBJ2-7	-	TRBD1	CASKTGLSYEQYF	TGTGCCAGCAAGACAGGGTTATCCTACGAGCAGTACTTC
TRBV7-8	TRBJ2-2	-	TRBD1	CASSFHSWRGQGNKAGTGELFF	TGTGCCAGCAGCTTTCATTCCTGGCGAGGACAGGGTAATAAGGCCGGCACCGGGGAGCTGTTTTTT
TRBV7-2	TRBJ1-1	-	-	CASSLDAAMNTEAFF	TGTGCCAGCAGCTTAGATGCGGCCATGAACACTGAAGCTTTCTTT
TRBV19	TRBJ2-7	-	-	CASSGAASYEQYF	TGTGCCAGTTCAGGGGCCGCATCCTACGAGCAGTACTTC
TRBV12-3/TRBV12-4	TRBJ2-1	-	-	CASTFDSPHEQFF	TGTGCCAGCACCTTCGACTCCCCTCATGAGCAGTTCTTC
TRBV19	TRBJ2-7	-	-	CASSETSITSYEQYF	TGTGCCAGTAGTGAGACATCGATCACCTCCTACGAGCAGTACTTC
TRBV30	TRBJ1-2	-	-	CAWSAGYGYTF	TGTGCCTGGAGTGCAGGCTATGGCTACACCTTC
TRBV11-2	TRBJ2-1	-	-	CASSSPPLQGFYNEQFF	TGTGCCAGCAGCTCGCCCCCGCTGCAGGGCTTCTACAATGAGCAGTTCTTC
TRBV5-1	TRBJ2-7	few	TRBD1	CASSKTGVYEQYF	TGCGCCAGCAGCAAAACAGGGGTCTACGAGCAGTACTTC
TRBV5-1	TRBJ2-3	few	-	CASSPMSGSTDTQYF	TGCGCCAGCAGCCCTATGAGCGGGAGCACAGATACGCAGTATTTT
TRBV4-1	TRBJ2-3	-	-	CASGRGTSTDTQYF	TGCGCCAGCGGACGAGGGACTAGCACAGATACGCAGTATTTT
TRBV15	TRBJ2-5	many	-	CATSSRGGGETQYF	TGTGCCACCAGCTCCAGAGGGGGAGGGGAGACCCAGTACTTC
TRBV30	TRBJ2-4	-	-	CAWALDTGWGNIQYF	TGTGCCTGGGCCCTCGATACAGGGTGGGGGAACATTCAGTACTTC
TRBV27	TRBJ1-6	-	-	CASRGLADSPLHF	TGTGCCAGCAGGGGACTGGCGGATTCACCCCTCCACTTT
TRBV27	TRBJ1-5	-	TRBD1	CASSPRDRGTLNQPQHF	TGTGCCAGCAGTCCTCGCGACAGGGGCACCCTGAATCAGCCCCAGCATTTT
TRBV5-4	TRBJ1-2	-	-	CASSLEPVNYGYTF	TGTGCCAGCAGCTTGGAGCCGGTGAACTATGGCTACACCTTC
TRBV3-1/TRBV3-2	TRBJ1-2	-	-	CASSQGDGYTF	TGTGCCAGCAGCCAAGGCGATGGCTACACCTTC
TRBV7-6	TRBJ2-1	few	-	CASSLQGGLPNEQFF	TGTGCCAGCAGCTTACAAGGCGGGCTACCCAATGAGCAGTTCTTC
TRBV28	TRBJ2-3	once	TRBD2	CASSNTLAGDTQYF	TGTGCCAGCAGTAACACCCTAGCGGGAGATACGCAGTATTTT
TRBV6-5	TRBJ1-2	-	-	CASNSDRFYGYTF	TGTGCCAGCAACTCAGACAGGTTCTATGGCTACACCTTC
TRBV5-4	TRBJ2-7	-	TRBD1	CASSGTGRIYEQYF	TGTGCCAGCAGCGGGACAGGGAGGATTTACGAGCAGTACTTC
TRBV7-2	TRBJ2-3	-	TRBD2	CASSLRSGRGYTDTQYF	TGTGCCAGCAGCTTACGCAGCGGGAGGGGGTACACAGATACGCAGTATTTT
TRBV7-8	TRBJ2-3	few	-	CASSLGGTPTDTQYF	TGTGCCAGCAGCTTAGGCGGAACCCCCACAGATACGCAGTATTTT
TRBV5-6	TRBJ2-1	-	TRBD2	CASSLRLAGIAYNEQFF	TGTGCCAGCAGCTTGAGACTAGCGGGAATAGCCTACAATGAGCAGTTCTTC
TRBV5-1	TRBJ1-6	-	TRBD1	CASSADRGRSPLHF	TGCGCCAGCAGCGCCGACAGGGGACGATCACCCCTCCACTTT
TRBV27	TRBJ1-1	-	TRBD1	CASSLSGTANTEAFF	TGTGCCAGCAGTTTATCCGGGACAGCTAACACTGAAGCTTTCTTT